One sample yielded the 18 T cell receptor beta chains listed below, sequenced in a study of long-term antiretroviral therapy in people with HIV. Survey-level resolution applied to immunoSEQ assay v3.0. The assay was immunoSEQ multiplex PCR, and TCRdb's table has in-frame clones only and misses some. Here the sample spans 25,000 to 40,000 clones, about 96% being singletons. The starting material was unsorted PBMCs, obtained approximately 6.6 years after starting antiretroviral therapy. All receptors come from a man aged 30 to 39 with HIV.

The V gene is TRBV7-2, the J gene TRBJ2-7, with TRBD1 identical over 7 bases. Per the germline V gene, CDR1 is SGHTA and CDR2 is FQGNSA. The CDR3 totals 14 residues. J was trimmed by 3 bases and V by 7 bases; bases with no gene match: 9. The CDR3, as DNA: TGTGCCAGCAACCGACCGGGACAGCTCTACGAGCAGTACTTC. As protein: CASNRPGQLYEQYF.

The gene calls are TRBV28 and TRBJ2-1, with 12 nucleotides matching TRBD2. The germline gives CDR1 MDHEN, CDR2 SYDVKM. V lost 6 bases, J lost 7 bases, and 13 bases stayed unmatched. The CDR3 totals 17 residues. This CDR3 reads CASSNSETSGSSNEQFF. CDR3 DNA sequence: TGTGCCAGCAGCAACTCCGAGACTAGCGGGAGTTCGAATGAGCAGTTCTTC.

The chain uses TRBV9 and TRBJ1-6, with D perhaps TRBD1 (6 bases). The CDR3 is made up of 12 amino acids. Between the trimmed V and J ends, which lost 4 bases and 13 bases, there was a span of 12 bases. Germline values: CDR1 SGDLS, CDR2 YYNGEE. CDR3 bases: TGTGCCAGCAGCCTAGAGGGGGGTCCCCTCCACTTT. Its translation: CASSLEGGPLHF.

The chain couples TRBV19 to TRBJ1-1, with D hard to call. The CDR3 extends over 14 amino acids. Trimming left V 3 bases short and J 1 base short, with 9 bases between. From germline, CDR1 is LNHDA and CDR2 SQIVND (reference sequence). The CDR3 region has the DNA TGTGCCAGTAGTATCCTACACCAGAACACTGAAGCTTTCTTT. Its protein product is CASSILHQNTEAFF.

This clone was counted between two and nine times. The V call is TRBV5-5, the J call TRBJ1-2, with a weak D call TRBD1 (5 bases). CDR1 and CDR2 from the germline V gene are SGHKS and YYEKEE (reference sequence). The CDR3 consists of 16 residues. V was cut by 3 bases and J by 0 bases, with 15 bases left in between. CDR3 nucleotide sequence: TGTGCCAGCAGCTCGGGACCCTCTGGCCCTAACTATGGCTACACCTTC. Encoded protein: CASSSGPSGPNYGYTF.

V gene TRBV6-5 combines with J gene TRBJ2-1; D remains unclear. V was cut by 2 bases and J by 0 bases, with 5 bases left in between. Per germline, CDR1 MNHEY and CDR2 SVGAGI. The CDR3 has 14 amino acids. CDR3 nucleotides: TGTGCCAGCAGTTACGGTGGCTCCTACAATGAGCAGTTCTTC. It translates to CASSYGGSYNEQFF.

The chain uses TRBV27 and TRBJ2-7; D is possibly TRBD2 (6 bases). From germline, CDR1 is MNHEY and CDR2 SMNVEV (reference sequence). The CDR3 runs to 14 residues. Trimming removed 6 bases at V and 3 bases at J, with 15 bases between. In DNA form, the CDR3 reads TGTGCCAGCAGCAAATATACCGGGAGCTACGAGCAGTACTTC. Protein sequence: CASSKYTGSYEQYF.

This clone has just one count. The rearrangement joins TRBV7-8 to TRBJ2-1, with 8 bases identical to TRBD2. Germline lookup yields CDR1 SGHVS and CDR2 FQNEAQ. This CDR3 comprises 15 residues. J was trimmed by 5 bases and V by 6 bases; bases with no gene match: 9. CDR3 sequence reads: CASRFSGKGDNEQFF. Written as DNA, the CDR3 is TGTGCCAGCAGGTTTAGCGGGAAAGGGGACAATGAGCAGTTCTTC.

The CDR3 DNA reads TGTGCCAGTACGGCGGGACAGGGCTATGGCTACACCTTC. Amino acid sequence: CASTAGQGYGYTF. V gene TRBV19 combines with J gene TRBJ1-2; 9 nucleotides align to TRBD1. CDR1 and CDR2 from the germline V gene are LNHDA and SQIVND (reference sequence). Germline trimming cut 7 bases from V and 4 bases from J; bases unmatched to any gene: 4. The CDR3 is 13 amino acids.

The chain recombines TRBV15 with TRBJ2-7, with D perhaps matching TRBD1 or TRBD2 (7 bases each). Germline values: CDR1 LNHNV, CDR2 YYDKDF (reference sequence). The CDR3 runs 14 residues. V lost 8 bases to trimming and J lost 4 bases, with 18 bases between them. CDR3 sequence reads: CATGEAGGGYEQYF. CDR3 nucleotide sequence: TGTGCCACCGGCGAGGCAGGGGGGGGGTACGAGCAGTACTTC.

The CDR3 here is CASSFNVNTEAFF. CDR3 DNA sequence: TGTGCCAGCAGTTTTAACGTGAACACTGAAGCTTTCTTT. The rearrangement uses TRBV6-6 and TRBJ1-1; no clear D gene. Trimming took 4 bases from V and 0 from J, leaving 6 bases between them. The CDR3 has 13 residues. Germline V gene lookup returns CDR1 MNHNY and CDR2 SVGAGI (reference sequence).

The rearrangement joins TRBV4-3 to TRBJ1-1; D ambiguous. The CDR3 has 13 residues. V gave up 2 bases and J gave up 11 bases, with 15 bases separating them. CDR1 and CDR2 (germline): LGHNA, YSLEER. The CDR3 DNA reads TGCGCCAGCAGCCAAAATCAGCTTACCGGTGCTTTCTTT. Its protein product is CASSQNQLTGAFF.

The genes are TRBV18 and TRBJ2-6; no reliable D call. V dropped 6 bases and J dropped 2 bases, with 8 bases sitting between them. CDR1 is KGHSH, CDR2 LQKENI, per germline. The length of the CDR3 is 14 residues. CDR3 coding DNA: TGTGCCAGCTCTATGGTGGCTGGGGCCAACGTCCTGACTTTC. This codes for CASSMVAGANVLTF.

This clone was picked up one time. The chain has TRBV5-4 and TRBJ2-5; D ambiguous. Between the trimmed V and J ends, which lost 0 bases and 1 base, there was a span of 7 bases. Germline V gene data show CDR1 as SGHNT and CDR2 as YYREEE (reference sequence). This CDR3 contains 14 residues. Written as DNA, the CDR3 is TGTGCCAGCAGCTTGGCCGACACCCAAGAGACCCAGTACTTC. This encodes CASSLADTQETQYF.

As regards this clone: Its ends do not fully match the called genes, so a read error is possible. The chain employs TRBV7-7 and TRBJ2-1; possible D gene TRBD2, 6 bases. Looked up from germline, CDR1 is SSHAT and CDR2 is FNYEAQ (reference sequence). CDR3 length: 16 residues. The CDR3: CASSNLGGASYNEQFF. The CDR3 nucleotides read TGTGCTAGCAGCAACCTGGGGGGAGCCTCCTACAATGAGCAGTTCTTC.

The chain combines TRBV6-5 with TRBJ2-7; D is perhaps TRBD1 (7 bases). Germline V gene lookup returns CDR1 MNHEY and CDR2 SVGAGI. V dropped 5 bases and J dropped 5 bases, with 19 bases sitting between them. CDR3 length: 15 amino acids. CDR3 sequence (DNA): TGTGCCAGCAGTACGGGGGCTACAGGGGCGGACGAGCAGTACTTC. Its translation: CASSTGATGADEQYF.

In nucleotides, the CDR3 is TGTGCCAGCAGCCAAGACCTAGTGGGACAGACCTGGGGTTCACCCCTCCACTTT. Translated: CASSQDLVGQTWGSPLHF. The J gene is TRBJ1-6, the V gene TRBV4-2; 7 nucleotides align to TRBD1. Germline values: CDR1 LGHNA, CDR2 YNFKEQ. CDR3 length equals 18 residues. V was pared by 0 bases and J by 9 bases, with 14 bases of the junction left unmatched.

The chain joins TRBV9 to TRBJ2-7, with 9 bases identical to TRBD1. This CDR3 has 16 amino acids. After removal of 0 bases from V and 2 bases from J, the junction contained 6 bases not matched to a gene. In germline, CDR1 is SGDLS, CDR2 YYNGEE. CDR3 amino acids: CASSVAHGTGTYEQYF. Here the CDR3 DNA reads TGTGCCAGCAGCGTAGCGCACGGGACAGGGACCTACGAGCAGTACTTC.